These 21 T cell receptor beta chains were all obtained from the same sample, sequenced in a study of T-cell reconstitution after alpha-beta-depleted transplantation in children. Preparing the TCRbeta library involved the use of unique molecular identifiers. One entry per CDR3 protein results from TCRdb running MiXCR on the PCR reads. The repertoire holds 500,000 or so distinct CDR3 sequences, with 11% as singletons. Here the sequenced sample was PBMCs, mostly from graft donor cells, taken 180 days after TCRalphabeta/CD19-depleted stem cell transplant. These receptor sequences come from a female patient aged 2 to 10 who had a stem cell transplant for aplastic anemia, so the T cells may come from the graft donor.

V and J are TRBV28 and TRBJ1-4; 7 bases match TRBD1. The CDR3 is 15 residues long. Germline CDR1 reads MDHEN; CDR2 reads SYDVKM. V lost 5 bases, J lost 5 bases, and 8 bases stayed unmatched. CDR3 sequence (DNA): TGTGCCAGCAGTCTAGACGGGACAGACAATGAAAAACTGTTTTTT. The encoded protein is CASSLDGTDNEKLFF.

This clonotype occurred a few times. V usage is TRBV14 and J usage is TRBJ2-4, with TRBD1 matching over 8 bases. Trimming cost V 1 base and J 3 bases; bases outside gene matches: 8. The CDR3 has 17 residues. Germline assignment: CDR1 SGHDN and CDR2 FVKESK. In DNA, the CDR3 is TGTGCCAGCAGCCAAGTGGGCAGGGGGCCCTTCAAAAACATTCAGTACTTC. Its protein product is CASSQVGRGPFKNIQYF. Supplemented by reference TRBV14 and TRBJ2-4, the full variable domain reads EAGVTQFPSHSVIEKGQTVTLRCDPISGHDNLYWYRRVMGKEIKFLLHFVKESKQDESGMPNNRFLAERTGGTYSTLKVQPAELEDSGVYFCASSQVGRGPFKNIQYFGAGTRLSVL.

This clonotype came up a few times. The V and J genes are TRBV29-1 and TRBJ2-5, with TRBD2 matching over 13 bases. Germline assignment: CDR1 SQVTM and CDR2 ANQGSEA. V was pared by 6 bases and J by 1 base, with 8 bases of the junction left unmatched. This CDR3 spans 16 amino acids. The DNA of the CDR3 is TGCAGCGTCGCCGGGACTAGCGGGAACCTCCAAGAGACCCAGTACTTC. This gives the protein CSVAGTSGNLQETQYF.

This clonotype came up a few times. The V gene is TRBV29-1, the J gene TRBJ2-2, with 9 bases that match TRBD2. J was trimmed by 4 bases and V by 7 bases; bases with no gene match: 10. CDR1 and CDR2 (germline): SQVTM, ANQGSEA. The CDR3 extends over 15 amino acids. CDR3 loop: CSALSGRKSTGELFF. In DNA, the CDR3 is TGCAGCGCCCTTAGCGGGAGAAAGAGCACCGGGGAGCTGTTTTTT.

The gene calls are TRBV4-2 and TRBJ2-7, with TRBD1 matching over 10 bases. V lost 2 bases to trimming and J lost 1 base; unmatched junction nucleotides: 8. Per germline, CDR1 LGHNA and CDR2 YNFKEQ. This CDR3 comprises 17 residues. The CDR3 loop is CASSQLVGQGVSYEQYF. In nucleotides, the CDR3 is TGTGCCAGCAGCCAACTGGTCGGACAGGGGGTTTCCTACGAGCAGTACTTC.

The CDR3 here is CASSLLGLAGGPFYNEQFF. CDR3 in DNA: TGTGCCAGCAGCTTGTTAGGACTAGCGGGAGGGCCGTTCTACAATGAGCAGTTCTTC. V is TRBV7-3 and J is TRBJ2-1; 15 bases match TRBD2. CDR3 size: 19 residues. V was pared by 3 bases and J by 3 bases, with 9 bases of the junction left unmatched. Germline CDR1 and CDR2: SGHTA and FQGTGA. The variable domain in full, completed from reference TRBV7-3 and TRBJ2-1, reads GAGVSQTPSNKVTEKGKYVELRCDPISGHTALYWYRQSLGQGPEFLIYFQGTGAADDSGLPNDRFFAVRPEGSVSTLKIQRTERGDSAVYLCASSLLGLAGGPFYNEQFFGPGTRLTVL.

This clonotype appeared many times. The rearrangement uses TRBV7-2 and TRBJ2-1; TRBD2 matches 7 bases. Looked up from germline, CDR1 is SGHTA and CDR2 is FQGNSA. J gave up 2 bases and V 5 bases, and 12 bases lay outside the gene matches. The CDR3 length is 17 residues. The CDR3 DNA reads as TGTGCCAGCAGCCTCTCTGCGCGGGAGTGGACCTACAATGAGCAGTTCTTC. Residues: CASSLSAREWTYNEQFF.

This sequence joins TRBV5-1 and TRBJ1-6, with D possibly being TRBD1 (6 bases). This CDR3 has 17 residues. CDR1 and CDR2 from the germline V gene are SGHRS and YFSETQ. Between the trimmed V and J ends, which lost 2 bases and 8 bases, there was a span of 20 bases. The CDR3 DNA sequence: TGCGCCAGCAGCTTCACTGTGAGCTGGGGGCGTTATTCACCCCTCCACTTT. This encodes CASSFTVSWGRYSPLHF. The entire variable domain, with the rest obtained from reference TRBV5-1 and TRBJ1-6, is as follows: KAGVTQTPRYLIKTRGQQVTLSCSPISGHRSVSWYQQTPGQGLQFLFEYFSETQRNKGNFPGRFSGRQFSNSRSEMNVSTLELGDSALYLCASSFTVSWGRYSPLHFGNGTRLTVT.

V usage is TRBV11-2 and J usage is TRBJ2-2, with TRBD1 matching 10 bases. CDR1 is SGHAT and CDR2 is FQNNGV in the germline V gene. V lost 6 bases to trimming and J lost 0 bases; unmatched junction nucleotides: 4. The CDR3 has 16 amino acids. The CDR3 DNA reads TGTGCCAGCAGGAGACAGGGGGCTTCGAACACCGGGGAGCTGTTTTTT. This codes for CASRRQGASNTGELFF.

V usage is TRBV7-2 and J usage is TRBJ1-5; D not resolved. Germline CDR1 and CDR2: SGHTA and FQGNSA. The V end lost 0 bases, the J end lost 7 bases, and 7 bases lay between the germline ends. The CDR3 is made up of 13 amino acids. CDR3 amino acids: CASSLARVQPQHF. The DNA of the CDR3 is TGTGCCAGCAGCTTAGCTAGAGTGCAGCCCCAGCATTTT.

The gene calls are TRBV10-3 and TRBJ2-5; D not certain. The CDR3 loop spans 15 amino acids. V was trimmed by 6 bases and J by 2 bases, leaving 16 bases between them. Germline CDR1 is ENHRY and CDR2 is SYGVKD. The CDR3 sequence: CAIRGDGSGQETQYF. The CDR3 DNA reads TGTGCCATCAGGGGCGACGGGTCTGGGCAAGAGACCCAGTACTTC.

The chain couples TRBV4-3 to TRBJ2-7, with 12 bases fitting TRBD2. From germline, CDR1 is LGHNA and CDR2 YSLEER. The CDR3 spans 15 residues. The trim removed 4 bases at V and 2 bases at J, leaving 3 bases unmatched. CDR3: CASSLGLAGPYEQYV. The CDR3 DNA follows: TGCGCCAGCAGCCTCGGACTAGCGGGACCCTACGAGCAGTACGTC.

In regard to this clonotype: A junction end diverges from the germline sequence, so it may reflect a read error. The chain combines TRBV4-2 with TRBJ2-4; no definite D call. Germline CDR1 reads LGHNA; CDR2 reads YNFKEQ. The CDR3 is 16 amino acids. As DNA, the CDR3 is TGTGCCAGCAGCCAAGTTACTATCGTAGCCAACAACATTCAGTACTTC. Amino acid sequence: CASSQVTIVANNIQYF.

This clonotype was seen repeatedly, ten times or more. The chain carries TRBV9 and TRBJ2-1; 7 bases line up with TRBD2. Germline V lookup: CDR1 SGDLS, CDR2 YYNGEE. CDR3 size: 17 residues. J was trimmed by 6 bases and V by 1 base; bases with no gene match: 13. For the CDR3, the DNA is TGTGCCAGCAGCGTACGGACGGGGGGTGACCACTCCAATGAGCAGTTCTTC. Translated: CASSVRTGGDHSNEQFF.

The chain joins TRBV12-3 or TRBV12-4 to TRBJ2-3; tentatively, D is TRBD2 (6 bases). The CDR3 loop spans 14 amino acids. The ends were cut back, 8 bases at V and 7 bases at J, with 19 bases in the middle. The CDR3 DNA reads TGTGCCAGCCCACCGTCCGGGAGAAGACATACGCAGTATTTT. This translates into CASPPSGRRHTQYF.

This clonotype has at least ten counts. This chain links TRBV20-1 with TRBJ2-1, with D tentatively TRBD2 (5 bases). The V gene's germline CDR1 is DFQATT and CDR2 SNEGSKA (reference sequence). V was cut by 1 base and J by 4 bases, with 11 bases left in between. This CDR3 has 14 amino acids. The CDR3 region has the DNA TGCAGTGCTAGAGCTCTAGAGGGTTACAATGAGCAGTTCTTC. Amino acid sequence: CSARALEGYNEQFF.

This clonotype has a count of ten or more. V usage is TRBV10-1 and J usage is TRBJ2-3, with 9 positions matching TRBD2. The germline gives CDR1 WNHNN, CDR2 SYGVQD (reference sequence). Losses at the gene ends were 4 bases for V and 9 bases for J; bases not matched to a gene: 11. This CDR3 has 15 amino acids. The CDR3 DNA sequence: TGCGCCAGCAGTGGTAGCGGGAGCCGATCGGGAACGCAGTATTTT. Its protein is CASSGSGSRSGTQYF.

In its sample, this clonotype was seen many times. The chain combines TRBV12-3 or TRBV12-4 with TRBJ2-3; the match to TRBD2 covers 14 bases. After removal of 8 bases from V and 2 bases from J, the junction contained 9 bases not matched to a gene. CDR3 length: 17 amino acids. The CDR3: CASQTSGRAVHTDTQYF. In DNA, the CDR3 is TGTGCCAGCCAGACTAGCGGGAGGGCAGTTCACACAGATACGCAGTATTTT.

This clonotype was counted between two and nine times. The V gene is TRBV20-1, the J gene TRBJ2-5; the D gene is possibly TRBD1 (5 bases). The CDR3 extends over 15 amino acids. Trimming left V 5 bases short and J 5 bases short, with 21 bases between. From germline, CDR1 is DFQATT and CDR2 SNEGSKA (reference sequence). The CDR3 DNA sequence: TGCAGTGCTCCAAAGTGGGGCTCCCCCCCCGAGACCCAGTACTTC. Protein sequence: CSAPKWGSPPETQYF.

This clonotype was counted only a few times. The V call is TRBV5-4, the J call TRBJ1-2; 7 bases align to TRBD1. Per germline, CDR1 SGHNT and CDR2 YYREEE (reference sequence). This CDR3 has 15 amino acids. V gave up 1 base and J gave up 5 bases; unmatched junction bases: 8. The CDR3 here is CASSLLTGSLYGYTF. The CDR3 DNA reads TGTGCCAGCAGCTTGTTGACAGGGTCCCTATATGGCTACACCTTC.

The table lists this clonotype with a few counts. The chain uses TRBV7-2 and TRBJ2-7; D remains ambiguous. Trimming took off 0 bases at V and 4 bases at J, with 16 bases between the two ends. This CDR3 region has 16 residues. Per the germline V gene, CDR1 is SGHTA and CDR2 is FQGNSA. CDR3 nucleotide sequence: TGTGCCAGCAGCTTAGCGGGATGTAGGGCCGCGTACGAGCAGTACTTC. Protein: CASSLAGCRAAYEQYF.